This TCR beta chain stems from a study of blood T cell repertoires in COVID-19. Method: immunoSEQ multiplex PCR; TCRdb's copy keeps in-frame clones and lacks some. The sample contains tens of thousands of clones, more than 60% of which appear only once. Sequencing was performed on peripheral blood. The receptor's source is a human donor in a cohort sampled during active COVID-19.

The CDR3: CASSDGSPAGYGYTF. CDR3 DNA: TGTGCCAGCAGTGACGGCAGCCCGGCGGGTTATGGCTACACCTTC. V usage is TRBV2 and J usage is TRBJ1-2; D remains ambiguous. The V gene lost 3 bases and the J gene lost 5 bases, with 16 bases spanning the gap. The CDR3 is made up of 15 amino acids. CDR1 and CDR2 (germline): SNHLY, FYNNEI.